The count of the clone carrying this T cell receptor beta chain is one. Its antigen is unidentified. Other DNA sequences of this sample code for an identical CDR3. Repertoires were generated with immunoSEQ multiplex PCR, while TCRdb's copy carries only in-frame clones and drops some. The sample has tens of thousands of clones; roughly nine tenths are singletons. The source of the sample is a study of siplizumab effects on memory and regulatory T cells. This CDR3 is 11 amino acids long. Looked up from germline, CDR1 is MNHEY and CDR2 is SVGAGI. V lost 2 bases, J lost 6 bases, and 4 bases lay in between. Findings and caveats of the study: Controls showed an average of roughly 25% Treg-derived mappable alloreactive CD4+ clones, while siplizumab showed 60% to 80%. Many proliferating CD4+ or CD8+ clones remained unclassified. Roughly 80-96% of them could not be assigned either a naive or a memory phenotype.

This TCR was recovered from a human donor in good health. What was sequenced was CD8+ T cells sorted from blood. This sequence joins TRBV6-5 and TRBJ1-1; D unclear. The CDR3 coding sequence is TGTGCCAGCAGTTACGGCGCTGAAGCTTTCTTT. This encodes CASSYGAEAFF.